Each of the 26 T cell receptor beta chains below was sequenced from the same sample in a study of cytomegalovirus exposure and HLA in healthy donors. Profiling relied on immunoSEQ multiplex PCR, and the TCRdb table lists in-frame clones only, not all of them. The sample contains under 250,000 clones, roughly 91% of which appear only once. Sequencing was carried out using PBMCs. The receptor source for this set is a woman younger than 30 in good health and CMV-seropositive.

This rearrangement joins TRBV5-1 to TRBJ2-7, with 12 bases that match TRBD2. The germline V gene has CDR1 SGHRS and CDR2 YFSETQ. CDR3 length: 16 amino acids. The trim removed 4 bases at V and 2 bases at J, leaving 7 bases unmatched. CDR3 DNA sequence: TGCGCCAGCAGCCATCCGGGACTAGCGGGCCCCTACGAGCAGTACTTC. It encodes CASSHPGLAGPYEQYF.

The CDR3 nucleotides are TGTGCCAGCAGTTCACCGGGACAGAGCAACAATGAGCAGTTCTTC. Its translation is CASSSPGQSNNEQFF. The gene calls are TRBV27 and TRBJ2-1; 7 nucleotides line up with TRBD1. The CDR3 has 15 amino acids. After removal of 4 bases from V and 5 bases from J, the junction contained 8 bases not matched to a gene. In germline, CDR1 is MNHEY, CDR2 SMNVEV (reference sequence).

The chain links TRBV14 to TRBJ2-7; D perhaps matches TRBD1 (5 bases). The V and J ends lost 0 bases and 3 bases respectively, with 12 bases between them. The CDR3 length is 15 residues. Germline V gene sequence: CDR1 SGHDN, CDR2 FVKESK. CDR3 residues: CASSQDPRALYEQYF. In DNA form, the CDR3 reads TGTGCCAGCAGCCAAGATCCCAGGGCCCTCTACGAGCAGTACTTC. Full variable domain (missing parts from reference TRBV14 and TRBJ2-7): EAGVTQFPSHSVIEKGQTVTLRCDPISGHDNLYWYRRVMGKEIKFLLHFVKESKQDESGMPNNRFLAERTGGTYSTLKVQPAELEDSGVYFCASSQDPRALYEQYFGPGTRLTVT.

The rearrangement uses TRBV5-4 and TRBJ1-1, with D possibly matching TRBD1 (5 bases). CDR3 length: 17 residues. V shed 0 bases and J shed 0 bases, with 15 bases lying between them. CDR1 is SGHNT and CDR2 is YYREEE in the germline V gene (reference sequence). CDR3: CASSLGGGGSLNTEAFF. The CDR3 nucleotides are TGTGCCAGCAGCTTGGGCGGGGGGGGAAGTTTGAACACTGAAGCTTTCTTT.

In DNA, the CDR3 is TGTGCCAGCAGCGTCACAGGGGACTCCTACAATGAGCAGTTCTTC. This translates into CASSVTGDSYNEQFF. The V gene is TRBV9, the J gene TRBJ2-1; 7 bases match TRBD1. V shed 2 bases, J shed 0 bases, and the junction held 2 bases outside the gene matches. The CDR3 runs to 15 residues. Germline lookup yields CDR1 SGDLS and CDR2 YYNGEE.

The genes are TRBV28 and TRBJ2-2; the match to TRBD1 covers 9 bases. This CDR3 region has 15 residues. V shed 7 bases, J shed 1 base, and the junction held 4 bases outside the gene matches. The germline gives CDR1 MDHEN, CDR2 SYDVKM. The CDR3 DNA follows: TGTGCCAGCACGACAGGGGGTCAGAACACCGGGGAGCTGTTTTTT. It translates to CASTTGGQNTGELFF.

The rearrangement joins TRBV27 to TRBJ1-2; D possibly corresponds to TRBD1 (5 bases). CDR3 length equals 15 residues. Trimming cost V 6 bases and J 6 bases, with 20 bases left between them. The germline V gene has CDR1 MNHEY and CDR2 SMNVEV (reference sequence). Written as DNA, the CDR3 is TGTGCCAGCAGCCCTGAAAGATGGGGGGTCCATGGCTACACCTTC. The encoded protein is CASSPERWGVHGYTF.

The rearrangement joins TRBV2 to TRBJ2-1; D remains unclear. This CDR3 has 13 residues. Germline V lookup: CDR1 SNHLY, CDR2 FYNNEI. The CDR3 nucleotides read TGTGTCTCACGGCGGAACTCCTACAATGAGCAGTTCTTC. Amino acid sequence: CVSRRNSYNEQFF.

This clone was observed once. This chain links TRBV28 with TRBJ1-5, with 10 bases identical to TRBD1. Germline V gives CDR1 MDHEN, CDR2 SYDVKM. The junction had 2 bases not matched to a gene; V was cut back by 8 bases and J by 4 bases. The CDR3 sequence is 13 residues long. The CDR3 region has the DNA TGTGCCAGCCCGGGACAGGGGAATCAGCCCCAGCATTTT. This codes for CASPGQGNQPQHF.

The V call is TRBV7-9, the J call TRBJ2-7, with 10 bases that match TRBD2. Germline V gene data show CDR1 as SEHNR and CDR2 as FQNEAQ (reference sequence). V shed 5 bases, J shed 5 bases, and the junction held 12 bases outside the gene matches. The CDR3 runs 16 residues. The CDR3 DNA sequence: TGTGCCAGCAGCCCCGATTGGGCTAGCGGGAGACACGAGCAGTACTTC. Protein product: CASSPDWASGRHEQYF. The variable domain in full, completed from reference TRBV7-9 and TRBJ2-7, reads DTGVSQNPRHKITKRGQNVTFRCDPISEHNRLYWYRQTLGQGPEFLTYFQNEAQLEKSRLLSDRFSAERPKGSFSTLEIQRTEQGDSAMYLCASSPDWASGRHEQYFGPGTRLTVT.

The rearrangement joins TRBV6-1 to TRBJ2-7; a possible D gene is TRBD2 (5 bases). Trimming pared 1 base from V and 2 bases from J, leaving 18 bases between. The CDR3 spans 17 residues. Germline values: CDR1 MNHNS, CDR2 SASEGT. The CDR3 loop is CASSEGRGGLLTYEQYF. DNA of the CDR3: TGTGCCAGCAGTGAAGGTCGTGGAGGACTTCTAACCTACGAGCAGTACTTC.

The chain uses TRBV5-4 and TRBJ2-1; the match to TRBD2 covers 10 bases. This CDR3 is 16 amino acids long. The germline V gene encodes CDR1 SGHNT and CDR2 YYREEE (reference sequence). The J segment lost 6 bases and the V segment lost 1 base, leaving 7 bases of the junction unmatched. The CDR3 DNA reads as TGTGCCAGCAGCTTGCCGTTCCGACTAGCGGGCAATGAGCAGTTCTTC. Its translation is CASSLPFRLAGNEQFF.

The DNA for the CDR3 is TGTGCCAGTAGGTGGGGCAGAGGTAACACTGAAGCTTTCTTT. It specifies CASRWGRGNTEAFF. The chain combines TRBV19 with TRBJ1-1; TRBD1 might be the D (5 bases). CDR1 is LNHDA, CDR2 SQIVND, per germline (reference sequence). V was pared by 6 bases and J by 2 bases, with 13 bases between. The CDR3 is 14 amino acids.

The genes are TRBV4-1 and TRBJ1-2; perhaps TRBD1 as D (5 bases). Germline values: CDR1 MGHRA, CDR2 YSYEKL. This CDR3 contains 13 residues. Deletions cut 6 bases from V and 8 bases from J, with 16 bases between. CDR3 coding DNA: TGCGCCAGCAGTTATATGGCAGGGTCCGGCTACACCTTC. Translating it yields CASSYMAGSGYTF.

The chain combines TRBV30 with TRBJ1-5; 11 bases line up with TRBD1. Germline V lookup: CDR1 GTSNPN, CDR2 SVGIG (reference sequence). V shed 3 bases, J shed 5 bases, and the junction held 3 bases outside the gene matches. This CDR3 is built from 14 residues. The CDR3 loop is CAWSSGQGDQPQHF. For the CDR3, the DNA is TGTGCCTGGAGCTCGGGACAGGGGGATCAGCCCCAGCATTTT.

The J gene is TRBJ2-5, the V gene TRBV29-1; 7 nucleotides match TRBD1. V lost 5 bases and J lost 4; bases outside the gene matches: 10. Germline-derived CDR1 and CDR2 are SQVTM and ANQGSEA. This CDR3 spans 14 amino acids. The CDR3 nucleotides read TGCAGCGTTCTAGGACAGGTCGTGGGAGAGACCCAGTACTTC. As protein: CSVLGQVVGETQYF.

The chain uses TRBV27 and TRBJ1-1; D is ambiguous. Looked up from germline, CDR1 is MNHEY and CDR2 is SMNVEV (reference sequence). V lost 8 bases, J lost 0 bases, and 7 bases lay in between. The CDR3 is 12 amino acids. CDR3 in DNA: TGTGCCAGCTCCGACATGAACACTGAAGCTTTCTTT. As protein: CASSDMNTEAFF.

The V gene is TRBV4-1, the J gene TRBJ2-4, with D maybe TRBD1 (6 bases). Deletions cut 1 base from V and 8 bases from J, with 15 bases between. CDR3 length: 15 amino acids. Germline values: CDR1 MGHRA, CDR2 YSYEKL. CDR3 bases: TGCGCCAGCAGCCAAGTCCAGGACAGTGAGTACATTCAGTACTTC. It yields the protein CASSQVQDSEYIQYF.

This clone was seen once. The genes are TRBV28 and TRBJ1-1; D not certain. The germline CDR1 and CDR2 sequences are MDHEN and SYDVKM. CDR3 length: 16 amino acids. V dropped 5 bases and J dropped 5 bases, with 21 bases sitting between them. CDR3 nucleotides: TGTGCCAGCAGTCCGGAACAGAGACTAAAGGGAACTGAAGCTTTCTTT. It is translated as CASSPEQRLKGTEAFF.

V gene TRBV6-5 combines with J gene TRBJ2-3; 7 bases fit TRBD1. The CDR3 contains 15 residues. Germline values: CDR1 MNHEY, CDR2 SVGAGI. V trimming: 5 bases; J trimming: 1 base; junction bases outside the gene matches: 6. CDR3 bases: TGTGCCAGCAGTAGGCACAGGGGCGGCACAGATACGCAGTATTTT. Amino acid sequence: CASSRHRGGTDTQYF.

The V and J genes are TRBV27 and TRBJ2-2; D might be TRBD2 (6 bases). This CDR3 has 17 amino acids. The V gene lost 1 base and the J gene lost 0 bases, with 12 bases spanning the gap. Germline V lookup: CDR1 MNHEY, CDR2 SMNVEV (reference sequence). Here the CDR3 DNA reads TGTGCCAGCAGTTTATATGCTGGACTATCGAACACCGGGGAGCTGTTTTTT. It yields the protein CASSLYAGLSNTGELFF.

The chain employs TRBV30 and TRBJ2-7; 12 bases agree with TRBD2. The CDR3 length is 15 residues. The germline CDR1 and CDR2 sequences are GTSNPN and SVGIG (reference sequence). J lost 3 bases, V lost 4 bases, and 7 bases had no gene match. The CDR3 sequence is CAWKRRLAGVYEQYF. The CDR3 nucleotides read TGTGCCTGGAAGAGGAGACTAGCGGGAGTCTACGAGCAGTACTTC.

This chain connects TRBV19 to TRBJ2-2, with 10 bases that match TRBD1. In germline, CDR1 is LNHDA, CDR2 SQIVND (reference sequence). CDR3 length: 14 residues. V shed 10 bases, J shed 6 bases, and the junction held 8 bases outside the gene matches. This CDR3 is CATLDRGLAGELFF. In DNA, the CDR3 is TGTGCCACCCTCGACAGGGGGCTCGCCGGGGAGCTGTTTTTT.

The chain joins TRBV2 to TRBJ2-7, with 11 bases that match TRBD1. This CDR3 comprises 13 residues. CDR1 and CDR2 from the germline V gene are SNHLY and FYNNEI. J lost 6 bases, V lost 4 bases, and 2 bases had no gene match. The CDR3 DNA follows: TGTGCCAGCAGTGTAGGGACAGGGGGCGAGCAGTACTTC. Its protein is CASSVGTGGEQYF.

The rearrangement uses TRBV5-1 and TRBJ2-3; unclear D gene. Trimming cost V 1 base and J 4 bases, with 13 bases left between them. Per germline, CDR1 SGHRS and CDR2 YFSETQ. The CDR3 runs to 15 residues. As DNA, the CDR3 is TGCGCCAGCAGCTTGCCACAGATAGTAGCAGATACGCAGTATTTT. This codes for CASSLPQIVADTQYF.

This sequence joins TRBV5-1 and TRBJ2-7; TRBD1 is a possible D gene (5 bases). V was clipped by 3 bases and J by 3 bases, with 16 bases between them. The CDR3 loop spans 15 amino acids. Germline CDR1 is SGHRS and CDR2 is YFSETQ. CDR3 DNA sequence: TGCGCCAGCAGCTCCTCAGGGAACGGAGACTACGAGCAGTACTTC. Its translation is CASSSSGNGDYEQYF.